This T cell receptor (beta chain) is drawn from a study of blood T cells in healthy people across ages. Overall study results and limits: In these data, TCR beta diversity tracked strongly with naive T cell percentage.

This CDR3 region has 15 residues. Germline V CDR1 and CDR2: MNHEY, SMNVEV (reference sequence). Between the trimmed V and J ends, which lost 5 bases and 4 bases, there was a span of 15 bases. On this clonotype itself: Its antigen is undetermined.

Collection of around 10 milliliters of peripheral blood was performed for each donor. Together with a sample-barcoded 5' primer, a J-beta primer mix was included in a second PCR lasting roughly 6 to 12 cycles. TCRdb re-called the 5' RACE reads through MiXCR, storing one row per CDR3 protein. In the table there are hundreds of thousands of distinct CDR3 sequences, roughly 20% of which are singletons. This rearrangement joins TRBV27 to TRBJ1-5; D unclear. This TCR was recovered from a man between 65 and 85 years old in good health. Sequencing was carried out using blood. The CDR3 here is CASSNQHRNNQPQHF. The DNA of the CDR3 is TGTGCCAGCAGTAACCAACACCGAAATAATCAGCCCCAGCATTTT.